The clone carrying this T cell receptor beta chain was seen a handful of times. Antigen specificity is unknown. This CDR3 contains 14 residues. CDR1 SGHTA and CDR2 FQGNSA come from the germline V gene. V lost 4 bases, J lost 2 bases, and 4 bases stayed unmatched. These data are taken from a study of early T cells in non-severe SARS-CoV-2 infection. Whole-study context: Sequencing of unsorted whole blood was done on bulk RNA, leaving chains unpaired. Study findings and constraints: Anti-spike CD8 specificities were favored by VDJdb matching, whose results missed private and CD4 specificities.

Molecules of cDNA were individually given unique molecular identifiers that were attached to them. TCRdb reprocessed the 5' RACE reads via MiXCR and lists one record per CDR3 protein. The sample has some 71,000 distinct CDR3 sequences, about an eighth seen once. The sequencing used whole blood, collected at baseline. This sequence originates from an adult who was a healthcare worker with PCR-confirmed SARS-CoV-2 infection or an uninfected control (not recorded which). The chain is built from TRBV7-2 and TRBJ2-5; the match to TRBD1 covers 7 bases. CDR3 amino acids: CASSYNRGQETQYF. As DNA, the CDR3 is TGTGCCAGCAGCTACAACAGGGGACAAGAGACCCAGTACTTC.